Described below is a single T cell receptor beta chain sequence and its context. The data belong to a study of ipilimumab plus nivolumab after autologous stem cell transplantation. CDR3 size: 16 residues. Losses at the gene ends were 4 bases for V and 4 bases for J; bases not matched to a gene: 8. From germline, CDR1 is SGHDT and CDR2 YYEEEE. TCRdb keeps only in-frame clones here, not all; method: immunoSEQ multiplex PCR. The repertoire holds around 20,000 clones, about three quarters seen once, with 15% to 25% in the top ten. Patients got ipilimumab 1 mg/kg beginning 14 to 28 days post-transplant. Patients received nivolumab 3 mg/kg at weeks 1, 4, 7, 10, then fortnightly to week 26.

The clonotype originates from a male donor with diffuse large B-cell lymphoma. The sample in question was PBMCs, obtained in a trial of ipilimumab plus nivolumab as post-transplant consolidation. V is TRBV5-6 and J is TRBJ1-2; 12 bases align to TRBD1. The chain's CDR3 is CASSRGGTGGIYGYTF. The CDR3 nucleotides read TGTGCCAGCAGCAGGGGCGGGACAGGGGGCATCTATGGCTACACCTTC.